This TCR beta chain was identified in a study of shared clonotypes between healthy human individuals. The study's findings and limits: Clonotype sharing across donors was expected to vary with sequencing depth.

Germline values: CDR1 SEHNR, CDR2 FQNEAQ (reference sequence). V was clipped by 2 bases and J by 6 bases, with 9 bases between them. The CDR3 sequence is 13 residues long. Per the original methods: ImmunoSEQ supplied junction-only sequences lacking quality scores, so filtering was different. Here immunoSEQ multiplex PCR was the method, and the copy in TCRdb shows in-frame clones only, minus some. V, J and clone size were drawn from that table, and D and trimming were deduced from the DNA. The sample shows roughly 1,100,000 clones, 60% to 80% of them seen only once. This clone was counted ten times or more. Its antigen is as yet unknown. All donors qualified as healthy HIV-negative adults and had experienced no recent acute infections or vaccinations.

Sequenced input: memory CD4+ T cells sorted from blood. Subset indicated: CD45RA-negative fraction. The clonotype comes from a man between 18 and 35 years old in good health. The V gene is TRBV7-9, the J gene TRBJ2-3; D gene ambiguous. The CDR3 loop is CASSLNSRDTQYF. The CDR3 DNA follows: TGTGCCAGCAGCTTAAACTCGAGGGATACGCAGTATTTT.